These 4 T cell receptor beta chains were sequenced from one sample in a study of cytomegalovirus exposure and HLA in healthy donors. The PCR made use of 60 Vbeta and 13 Jbeta primers. The assay was immunoSEQ multiplex PCR, and TCRdb's table has in-frame clones only and misses some. Of about 40,000 clones in the sample, around 82% were seen once. The sequencing sample was made of PBMCs. All receptors derive from a woman younger than 35 in good health and CMV-seropositive.

Only one count was recorded for this clone. The chain couples TRBV6-1 to TRBJ2-3; TRBD1 agrees at 11 bases. The V gene end was trimmed by 6 bases and the J gene end by 2 bases; junction bases not matched to a gene: 4. CDR1 MNHNS and CDR2 SASEGT come from the germline V gene. The CDR3 has 15 residues. The CDR3 coding sequence is TGTGCCAGCAGCTCGGACAGGGGGCCCACAGATACGCAGTATTTT. Protein: CASSSDRGPTDTQYF.

This clone was seen only a few times. One end of the junction fails to match germline, which may point to a read error. The J gene is TRBJ2-1, the V gene TRBV7-7; 11 nucleotides match TRBD2. The CDR3 runs to 15 residues. The germline CDR1 and CDR2 sequences are SSHAT and FNYEAQ (reference sequence). The CDR3 DNA is TGTGCTAGCAGCCTGGGACTAGCGGTTAACAATGAGCAGTTCTTC. Its protein is CASSLGLAVNNEQFF.

The V call is TRBV5-1, the J call TRBJ2-1; TRBD2 matches 11 bases. The CDR3 has 16 residues. J gave up 4 bases and V 4 bases, and 7 bases lay outside the gene matches. The germline V gene has CDR1 SGHRS and CDR2 YFSETQ. The DNA of the CDR3 is TGCGCCAGCAGCGGAACCGGGACTAGCGGATACAATGAGCAGTTCTTC. Translated, it gives CASSGTGTSGYNEQFF. The full variable domain, with the rest looked up from reference TRBV5-1 and TRBJ2-1, is KAGVTQTPRYLIKTRGQQVTLSCSPISGHRSVSWYQQTPGQGLQFLFEYFSETQRNKGNFPGRFSGRQFSNSRSEMNVSTLELGDSALYLCASSGTGTSGYNEQFFGPGTRLTVL.

This rearrangement joins TRBV7-9 to TRBJ2-1, with 7 bases matching TRBD1. The V and J ends lost 7 bases and 5 bases, in that order; junction bases with no gene match: 11. Germline loops: CDR1 SEHNR, CDR2 FQNEAQ (reference sequence). This CDR3 is 15 amino acids long. For the CDR3, the DNA is TGTGCCAGCACCACCCAGGGGGAGAGAAACAATGAGCAGTTCTTC. This gives the protein CASTTQGERNNEQFF. Complete variable domain (other parts from reference TRBV7-9 and TRBJ2-1): DTGVSQNPRHKITKRGQNVTFRCDPISEHNRLYWYRQTLGQGPEFLTYFQNEAQLEKSRLLSDRFSAERPKGSFSTLEIQRTEQGDSAMYLCASTTQGERNNEQFFGPGTRLTVL.